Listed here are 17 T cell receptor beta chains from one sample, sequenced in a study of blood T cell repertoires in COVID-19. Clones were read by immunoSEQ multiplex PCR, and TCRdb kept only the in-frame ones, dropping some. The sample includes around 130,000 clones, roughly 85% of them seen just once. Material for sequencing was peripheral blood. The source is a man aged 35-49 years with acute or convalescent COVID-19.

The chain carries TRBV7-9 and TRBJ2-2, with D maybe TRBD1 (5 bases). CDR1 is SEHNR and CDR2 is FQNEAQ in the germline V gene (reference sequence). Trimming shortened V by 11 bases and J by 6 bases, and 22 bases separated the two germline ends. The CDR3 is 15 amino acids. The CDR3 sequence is CAGGARTPISGELFF. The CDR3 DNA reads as TGTGCCGGTGGGGCCAGGACGCCAATTTCCGGGGAGCTGTTTTTT.

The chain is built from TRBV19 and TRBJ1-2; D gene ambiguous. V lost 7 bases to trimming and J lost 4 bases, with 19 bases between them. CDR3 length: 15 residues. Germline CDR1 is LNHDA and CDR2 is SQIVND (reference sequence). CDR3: CASNIRGRTIYGYTF. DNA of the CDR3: TGTGCCAGTAACATTCGCGGCAGAACCATCTATGGCTACACCTTC. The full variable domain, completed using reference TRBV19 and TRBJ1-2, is DGGITQSPKYLFRKEGQNVTLSCEQNLNHDAMYWYRQDPGQGLRLIYYSQIVNDFQKGDIAEGYSVSREKKESFPLTVTSAQKNPTAFYLCASNIRGRTIYGYTFGSGTRLTVV.

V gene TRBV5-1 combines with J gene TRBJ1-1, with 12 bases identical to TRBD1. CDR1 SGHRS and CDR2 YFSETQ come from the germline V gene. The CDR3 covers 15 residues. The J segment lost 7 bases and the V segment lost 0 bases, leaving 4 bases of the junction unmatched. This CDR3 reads CASSLEGTGGGEAFF. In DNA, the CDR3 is TGCGCCAGCAGCTTGGAAGGGACAGGGGGCGGTGAAGCTTTCTTT.

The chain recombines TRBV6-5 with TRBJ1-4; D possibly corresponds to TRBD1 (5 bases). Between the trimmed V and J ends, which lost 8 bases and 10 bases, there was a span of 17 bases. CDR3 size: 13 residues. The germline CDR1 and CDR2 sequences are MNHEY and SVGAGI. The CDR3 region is CASAPIAGGKLFF. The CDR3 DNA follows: TGTGCCAGCGCGCCCATCGCCGGGGGAAAACTGTTTTTT.

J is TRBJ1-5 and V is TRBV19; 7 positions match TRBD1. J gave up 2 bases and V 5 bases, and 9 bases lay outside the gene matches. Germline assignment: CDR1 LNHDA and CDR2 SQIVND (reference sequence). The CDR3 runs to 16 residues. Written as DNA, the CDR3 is TGTGCCAGTAGTGTGACAGGGATGAGAGGCAATCAGCCCCAGCATTTT. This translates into CASSVTGMRGNQPQHF. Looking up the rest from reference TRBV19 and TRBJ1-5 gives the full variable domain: DGGITQSPKYLFRKEGQNVTLSCEQNLNHDAMYWYRQDPGQGLRLIYYSQIVNDFQKGDIAEGYSVSREKKESFPLTVTSAQKNPTAFYLCASSVTGMRGNQPQHFGDGTRLSIL.

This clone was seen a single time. The CDR3 loop reads CASSSGTGSPEQYF. CDR3 coding DNA: TGTGCCAGCAGCTCCGGGACAGGGTCGCCCGAGCAGTACTTC. The rearrangement uses TRBV5-5 and TRBJ2-7; 9 bases match TRBD1. CDR1 SGHKS and CDR2 YYEKEE come from the germline V gene (reference sequence). This CDR3 region has 14 residues. Trimming at V came to 3 bases and at J to 6 bases, leaving 7 bases not matched to a gene.

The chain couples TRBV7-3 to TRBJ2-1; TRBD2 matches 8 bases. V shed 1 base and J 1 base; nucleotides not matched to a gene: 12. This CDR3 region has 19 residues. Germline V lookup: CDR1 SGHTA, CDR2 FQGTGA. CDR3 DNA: TGTGCCAGCAGCTTAAGGGGAAGCGGGGGACTAACGTCCTACAATGAGCAGTTCTTC. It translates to CASSLRGSGGLTSYNEQFF.

The CDR3: CASSYREGNYGYTF. CDR3 DNA sequence: TGTGCCAGCAGTTACCGGGAAGGAAACTATGGCTACACCTTC. The rearrangement links TRBV6-2 or TRBV6-3 to TRBJ1-2; D is undetermined. Trimming stripped 2 bases from V and 2 bases from J, with 9 bases between. The CDR3 length is 14 residues. Germline CDR1 is MNHEY and CDR2 is SVGEGT.

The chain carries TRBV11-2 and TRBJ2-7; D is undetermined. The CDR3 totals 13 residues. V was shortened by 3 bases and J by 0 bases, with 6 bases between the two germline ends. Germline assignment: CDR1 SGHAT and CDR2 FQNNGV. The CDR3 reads CASSLRNSYEQYF. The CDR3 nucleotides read TGTGCCAGCAGCTTGCGTAACTCCTACGAGCAGTACTTC.

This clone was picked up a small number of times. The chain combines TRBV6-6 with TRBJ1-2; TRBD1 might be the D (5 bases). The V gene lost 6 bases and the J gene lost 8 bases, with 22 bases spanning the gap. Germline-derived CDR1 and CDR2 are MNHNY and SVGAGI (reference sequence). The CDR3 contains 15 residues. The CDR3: CASRSSQGREGGYTF. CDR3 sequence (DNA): TGTGCCAGCAGGTCTTCCCAGGGCAGGGAGGGCGGCTACACCTTC.

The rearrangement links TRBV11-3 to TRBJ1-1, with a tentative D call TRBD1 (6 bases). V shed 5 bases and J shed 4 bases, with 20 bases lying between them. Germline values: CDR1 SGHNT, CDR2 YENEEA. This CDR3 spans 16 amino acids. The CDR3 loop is CASSPATGPRATEAFF. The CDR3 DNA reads TGTGCCAGCAGCCCCGCGACAGGACCTCGGGCCACTGAAGCTTTCTTT.

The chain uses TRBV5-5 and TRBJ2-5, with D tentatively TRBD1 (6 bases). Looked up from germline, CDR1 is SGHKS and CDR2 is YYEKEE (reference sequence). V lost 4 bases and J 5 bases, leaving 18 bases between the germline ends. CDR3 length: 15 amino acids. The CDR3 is CASSRTERRRETQYF. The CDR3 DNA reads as TGTGCCAGCAGCCGGACAGAACGGAGGCGCGAGACCCAGTACTTC.

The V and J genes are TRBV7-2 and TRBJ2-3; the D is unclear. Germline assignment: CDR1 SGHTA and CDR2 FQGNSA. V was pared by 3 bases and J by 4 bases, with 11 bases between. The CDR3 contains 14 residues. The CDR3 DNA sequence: TGTGCCAGCAGCTTGCGAGCCGCCGCAGATACGCAGTATTTT. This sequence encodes CASSLRAAADTQYF.

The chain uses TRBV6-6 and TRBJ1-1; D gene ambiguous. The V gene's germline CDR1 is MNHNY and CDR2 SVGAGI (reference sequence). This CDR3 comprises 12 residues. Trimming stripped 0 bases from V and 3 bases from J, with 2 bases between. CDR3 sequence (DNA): TGTGCCAGCAGTTACTCCGACACTGAAGCTTTCTTT. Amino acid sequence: CASSYSDTEAFF.

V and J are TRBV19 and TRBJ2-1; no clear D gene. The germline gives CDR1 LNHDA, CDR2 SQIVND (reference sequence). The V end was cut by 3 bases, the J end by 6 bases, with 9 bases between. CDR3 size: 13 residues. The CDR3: CASSIAHPNEQFF. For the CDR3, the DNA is TGTGCCAGTAGTATCGCACACCCCAATGAGCAGTTCTTC.

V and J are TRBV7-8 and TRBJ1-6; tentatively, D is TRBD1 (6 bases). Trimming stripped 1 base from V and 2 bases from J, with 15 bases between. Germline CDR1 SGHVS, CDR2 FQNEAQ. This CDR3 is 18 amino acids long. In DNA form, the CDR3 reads TGTGCCAGCAGCTTAGAGGACAGAGCCTCGGCCTATAATTCACCCCTCCACTTT. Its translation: CASSLEDRASAYNSPLHF.

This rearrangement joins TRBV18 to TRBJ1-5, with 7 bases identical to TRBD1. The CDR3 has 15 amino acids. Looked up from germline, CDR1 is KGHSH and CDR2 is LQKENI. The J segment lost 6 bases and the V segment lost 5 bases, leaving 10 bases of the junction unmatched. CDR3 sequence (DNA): TGTGCCAGCTCAAGGGACAGTGGGGTTGTTCAGCCCCAGCATTTT. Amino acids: CASSRDSGVVQPQHF. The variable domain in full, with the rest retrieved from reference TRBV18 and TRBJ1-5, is NAGVMQNPRHLVRRRGQEARLRCSPMKGHSHVYWYRQLPEEGLKFMVYLQKENIIDESGMPKERFSAEFPKEGPSILRIQQVVRGDSAAYFCASSRDSGVVQPQHFGDGTRLSIL.